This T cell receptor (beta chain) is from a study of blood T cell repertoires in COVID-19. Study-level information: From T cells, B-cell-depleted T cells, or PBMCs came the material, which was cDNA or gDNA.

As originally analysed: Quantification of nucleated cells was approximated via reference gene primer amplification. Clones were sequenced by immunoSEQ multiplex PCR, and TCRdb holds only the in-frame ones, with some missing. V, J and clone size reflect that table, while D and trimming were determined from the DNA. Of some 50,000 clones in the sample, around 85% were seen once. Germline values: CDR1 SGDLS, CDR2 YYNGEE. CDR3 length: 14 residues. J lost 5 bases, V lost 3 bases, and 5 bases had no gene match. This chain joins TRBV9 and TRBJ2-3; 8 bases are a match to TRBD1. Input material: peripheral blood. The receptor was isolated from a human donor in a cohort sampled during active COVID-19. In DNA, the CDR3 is TGTGCCAGCAGCGAGGACAGGGCGGAAGATACGCAGTATTTT. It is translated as CASSEDRAEDTQYF.